This TCR beta chain was profiled in a study of T cell changes during pregnancy in multiple sclerosis. Profiling relied on immunoSEQ multiplex PCR, and the TCRdb table lists in-frame clones only, not all of them. The sample yields 30,000 to 40,000 clones, 85% to 90% seen once. Germline V gene sequence: CDR1 LGHNA, CDR2 YSLEER. This CDR3 has 14 residues. The ends were cut back, 0 bases at V and 6 bases at J, with 8 bases in the middle. The clonotype originates from a female donor with multiple sclerosis, enrolled in a pregnancy study. The V and J genes are TRBV4-3 and TRBJ2-2; D gene unclear. The sample was CD4+ T cells from peripheral blood mononuclear cells, taken in the second trimester of pregnancy. CDR3 in DNA: TGCGCCAGCAGCCAAGATATCCCTGCCGGGGAGCTGTTTTTT. Encoded protein: CASSQDIPAGELFF.